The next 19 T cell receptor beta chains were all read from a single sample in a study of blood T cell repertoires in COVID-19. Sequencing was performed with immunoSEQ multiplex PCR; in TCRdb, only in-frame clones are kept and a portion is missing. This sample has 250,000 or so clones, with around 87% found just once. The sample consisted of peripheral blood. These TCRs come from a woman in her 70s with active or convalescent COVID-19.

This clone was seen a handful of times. The CDR3 sequence: CASSSRQGGYTF. CDR3 nucleotide sequence: TGTGCCAGCAGCTCCAGACAGGGCGGCTACACCTTC. The V and J genes are TRBV5-4 and TRBJ1-2, with 7 bases lining up with TRBD1. The V gene's germline CDR1 is SGHNT and CDR2 YYREEE (reference sequence). The V and J ends lost 3 bases and 8 bases, in that order; junction bases with no gene match: 4. The CDR3 extends over 12 amino acids.

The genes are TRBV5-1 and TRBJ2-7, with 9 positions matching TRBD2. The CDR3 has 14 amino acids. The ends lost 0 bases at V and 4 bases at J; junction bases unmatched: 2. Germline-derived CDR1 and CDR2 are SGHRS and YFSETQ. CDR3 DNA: TGCGCCAGCAGCTTGGAGGCGGGGGGGTACGAGCAGTACTTC. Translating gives CASSLEAGGYEQYF.

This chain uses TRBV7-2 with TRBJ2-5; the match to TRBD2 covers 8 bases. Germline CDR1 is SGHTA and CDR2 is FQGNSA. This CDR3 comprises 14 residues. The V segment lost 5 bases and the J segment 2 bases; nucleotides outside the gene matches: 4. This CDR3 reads CASSPGGRQETQYF. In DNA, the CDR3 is TGTGCCAGCAGCCCGGGGGGGAGGCAAGAGACCCAGTACTTC.

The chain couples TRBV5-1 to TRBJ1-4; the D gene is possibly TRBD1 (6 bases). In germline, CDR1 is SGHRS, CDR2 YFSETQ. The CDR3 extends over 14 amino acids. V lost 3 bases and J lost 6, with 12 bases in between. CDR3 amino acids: CASSSTGPDEKLFF. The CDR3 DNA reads TGCGCCAGCAGCTCGACAGGTCCCGATGAAAAACTGTTTTTT.

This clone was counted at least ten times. CDR3 in amino acids: CASTRDNQPQHF. In DNA form, the CDR3 reads TGTGCCAGTACGAGGGACAATCAGCCCCAGCATTTT. This chain connects TRBV19 to TRBJ1-5; D gene uncertain. V lost 7 bases to trimming and J lost 3 bases, with 7 bases between them. The CDR3 spans 12 residues. The germline V gene encodes CDR1 LNHDA and CDR2 SQIVND (reference sequence). The complete variable domain, with remaining parts taken from reference TRBV19 and TRBJ1-5, reads DGGITQSPKYLFRKEGQNVTLSCEQNLNHDAMYWYRQDPGQGLRLIYYSQIVNDFQKGDIAEGYSVSREKKESFPLTVTSAQKNPTAFYLCASTRDNQPQHFGDGTRLSIL.

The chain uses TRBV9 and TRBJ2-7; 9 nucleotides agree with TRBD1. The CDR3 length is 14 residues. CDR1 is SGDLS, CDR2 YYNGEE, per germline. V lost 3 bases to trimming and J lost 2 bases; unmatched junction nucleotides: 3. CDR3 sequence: CASSAGTGPYEQYF. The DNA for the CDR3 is TGTGCCAGCAGCGCCGGGACAGGGCCCTACGAGCAGTACTTC.

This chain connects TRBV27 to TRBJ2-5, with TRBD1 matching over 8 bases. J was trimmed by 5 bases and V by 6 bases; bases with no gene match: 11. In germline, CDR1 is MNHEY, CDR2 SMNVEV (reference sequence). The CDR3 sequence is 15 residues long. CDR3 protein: CASRRQGMGYETQYF. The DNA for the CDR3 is TGTGCCAGCAGAAGACAGGGGATGGGGTACGAGACCCAGTACTTC.

In DNA form, the CDR3 reads TGTGCCAGCAGCTTATACGGGAATGAAAAACTGTTTTTT. This gives the protein CASSLYGNEKLFF. The chain employs TRBV7-9 and TRBJ1-4; D is uncertain. Per the germline V gene, CDR1 is SEHNR and CDR2 is FQNEAQ (reference sequence). The CDR3 loop spans 13 amino acids. V was cut by 2 bases and J by 5 bases, with 6 bases left in between.

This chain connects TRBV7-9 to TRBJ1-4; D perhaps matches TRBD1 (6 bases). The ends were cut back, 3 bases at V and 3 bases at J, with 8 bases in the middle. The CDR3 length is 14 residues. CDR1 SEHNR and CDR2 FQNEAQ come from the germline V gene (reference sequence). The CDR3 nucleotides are TGTGCCAGCAGCTTCGGACAGCCTAATGAAAAACTGTTTTTT. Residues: CASSFGQPNEKLFF. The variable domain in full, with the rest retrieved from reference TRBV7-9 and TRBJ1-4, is DTGVSQNPRHKITKRGQNVTFRCDPISEHNRLYWYRQTLGQGPEFLTYFQNEAQLEKSRLLSDRFSAERPKGSFSTLEIQRTEQGDSAMYLCASSFGQPNEKLFFGSGTQLSVL.

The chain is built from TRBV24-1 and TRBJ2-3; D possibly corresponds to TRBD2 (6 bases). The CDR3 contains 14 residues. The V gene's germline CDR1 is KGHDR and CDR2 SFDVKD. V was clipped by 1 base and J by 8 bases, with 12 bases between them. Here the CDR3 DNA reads TGTGCCACCAGTGATTTTCCCAACGGGGGTACGCAGTATTTT. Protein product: CATSDFPNGGTQYF.

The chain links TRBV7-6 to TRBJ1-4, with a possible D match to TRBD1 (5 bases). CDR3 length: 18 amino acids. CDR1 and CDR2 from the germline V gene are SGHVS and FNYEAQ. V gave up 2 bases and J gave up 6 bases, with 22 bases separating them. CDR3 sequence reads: CASSLTGRGVPWDEKLFF. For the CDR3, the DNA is TGTGCCAGCAGCTTAACGGGACGCGGGGTCCCATGGGATGAAAAACTGTTTTTT.

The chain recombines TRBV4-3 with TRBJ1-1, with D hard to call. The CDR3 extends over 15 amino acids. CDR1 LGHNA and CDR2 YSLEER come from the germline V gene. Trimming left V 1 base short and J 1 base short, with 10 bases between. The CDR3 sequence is CASSQGAGQNTEAFF. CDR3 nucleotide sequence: TGCGCCAGCAGCCAAGGAGCGGGCCAGAACACTGAAGCTTTCTTT.

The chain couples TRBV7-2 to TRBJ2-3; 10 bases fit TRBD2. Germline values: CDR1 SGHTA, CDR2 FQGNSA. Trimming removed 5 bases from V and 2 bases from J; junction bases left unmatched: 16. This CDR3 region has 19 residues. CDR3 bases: TGTGCCAGCAGCCATCCAAGGCTAGCGGGGGATCCCCCCACAGATACGCAGTATTTT. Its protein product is CASSHPRLAGDPPTDTQYF.

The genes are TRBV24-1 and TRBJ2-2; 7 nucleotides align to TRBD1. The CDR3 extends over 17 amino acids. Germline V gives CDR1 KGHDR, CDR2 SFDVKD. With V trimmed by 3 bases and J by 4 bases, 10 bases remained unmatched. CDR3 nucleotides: TGTGCCACCAGTGATAGGAAGGGGGCGAAGGGCACCGGGGAGCTGTTTTTT. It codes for CATSDRKGAKGTGELFF.

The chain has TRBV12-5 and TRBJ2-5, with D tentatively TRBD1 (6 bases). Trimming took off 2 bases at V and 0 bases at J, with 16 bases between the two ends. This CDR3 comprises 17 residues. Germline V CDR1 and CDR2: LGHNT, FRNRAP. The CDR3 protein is CASGLPPSTGYQETQYF. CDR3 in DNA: TGTGCTAGTGGTTTGCCACCCTCAACAGGGTACCAAGAGACCCAGTACTTC.

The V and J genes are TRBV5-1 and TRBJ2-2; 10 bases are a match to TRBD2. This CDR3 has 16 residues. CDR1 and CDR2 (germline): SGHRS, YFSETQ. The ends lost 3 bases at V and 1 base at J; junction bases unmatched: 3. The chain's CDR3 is CASSSSGGQNTGELFF. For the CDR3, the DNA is TGCGCCAGCAGCTCTAGCGGGGGCCAGAACACCGGGGAGCTGTTTTTT. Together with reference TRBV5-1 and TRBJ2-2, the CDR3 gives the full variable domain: KAGVTQTPRYLIKTRGQQVTLSCSPISGHRSVSWYQQTPGQGLQFLFEYFSETQRNKGNFPGRFSGRQFSNSRSEMNVSTLELGDSALYLCASSSSGGQNTGELFFGEGSRLTVL.

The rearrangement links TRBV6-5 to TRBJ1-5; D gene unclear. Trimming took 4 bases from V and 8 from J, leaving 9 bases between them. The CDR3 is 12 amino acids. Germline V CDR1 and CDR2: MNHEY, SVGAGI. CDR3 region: CASSSSMEPQHF. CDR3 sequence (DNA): TGTGCCAGCAGTTCTTCTATGGAGCCCCAGCATTTT.

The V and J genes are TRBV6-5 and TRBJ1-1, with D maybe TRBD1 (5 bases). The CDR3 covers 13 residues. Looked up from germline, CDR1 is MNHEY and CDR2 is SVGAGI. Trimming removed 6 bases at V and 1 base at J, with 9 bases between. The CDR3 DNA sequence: TGTGCCAGCAGCTGGACAAGGAACACTGAAGCTTTCTTT. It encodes CASSWTRNTEAFF.

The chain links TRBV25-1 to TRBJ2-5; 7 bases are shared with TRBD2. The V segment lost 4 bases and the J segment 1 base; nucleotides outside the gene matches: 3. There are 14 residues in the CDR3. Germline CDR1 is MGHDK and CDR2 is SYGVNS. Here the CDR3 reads CASSARGGQETQYF. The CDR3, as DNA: TGTGCCAGCAGTGCACGCGGGGGCCAAGAGACCCAGTACTTC.